These T cell receptor beta chains were read from a single sample in a study of T cell repertoires in cytomegalovirus infection. MiXCR, applied by TCRdb to the reads, yields one record per CDR3 protein. In the table there are around 740,000 distinct CDR3 sequences, about 40% of which are singletons. Sequencing was performed on PBMCs. Receptor source: a human donor in good health (CMV status not recorded). Some clones in this sample may be carry-over from other donors' samples. CDR3s include the opening cysteine and the closing phenylalanine or tryptophan. D genes are given only for firm matches. A row's size may be missing; if present it is once, few, many or a size class.

J: TRBJ1-6
D: TRBD1
size: -
V: TRBV7-2
CDR3: CASRREDRAASPLHF
DNA: TGTGCCAGCAGGAGGGAAGACAGGGCTGCTTCACCCCTCCACTTT

J: TRBJ2-2
D: TRBD2
size: -
V: TRBV3-1
CDR3: CASISSGNTGELFF
DNA: TGTGCCAGTATCTCTAGCGGGAACACCGGGGAGCTGTTTTTT

J: TRBJ1-5
D: -
size: -
V: TRBV19
CDR3: CASSISVGRRNQPQHF
DNA: TGTGCCAGTAGTATTTCTGTCGGCAGAAGAAATCAGCCCCAGCATTTT

J: TRBJ2-2
D: -
size: -
V: TRBV7-6
CDR3: CASSPRADDTGELFF
DNA: TGTGCCAGCAGCCCCCGGGCAGATGACACCGGGGAGCTGTTTTTT

J: TRBJ1-6
D: -
size: -
V: TRBV19
CDR3: CASSPPGTWSTLHF
DNA: TGTGCCAGTAGTCCTCCCGGGACATGGTCCACCCTCCACTTT

J: TRBJ1-6
D: -
size: few
V: TRBV7-6
CDR3: CASSLAGSYNSPLHF
DNA: TGTGCCAGCAGCTTGGCCGGCTCCTATAATTCACCCCTCCACTTT

J: TRBJ1-2
D: -
size: -
V: TRBV12-3/TRBV12-4
CDR3: CASSYALGKKGDGYTF
DNA: TGTGCCAGCAGTTACGCCTTGGGGAAGAAGGGGGATGGCTACACCTTC

J: TRBJ2-7
D: -
size: -
V: TRBV18
CDR3: CASSPPGWGRYEQYF
DNA: TGTGCCAGCTCACCTCCTGGTTGGGGGCGCTACGAGCAGTACTTC

J: TRBJ1-5
D: -
size: -
V: TRBV7-2
CDR3: CASSLARQQPQHF
DNA: TGTGCCAGCAGCTTAGCGCGACAACAGCCCCAGCATTTT

J: TRBJ1-6
D: -
size: -
V: TRBV20-1
CDR3: CSASVNNNSPLHF
DNA: TGCAGTGCTAGCGTCAACAATAATTCACCCCTCCACTTT

J: TRBJ2-3
D: -
size: -
V: TRBV6-6
CDR3: CASRLAHSTDTQYF
DNA: TGTGCCAGCAGGTTAGCCCATAGCACAGATACGCAGTATTTT

J: TRBJ1-5
D: TRBD1
size: few
V: TRBV12-3/TRBV12-4
CDR3: CASSRGQGHFWRQPQHF
DNA: TGTGCCAGCAGTAGAGGACAGGGGCATTTTTGGCGTCAGCCCCAGCATTTT

J: TRBJ1-2
D: -
size: once
V: TRBV20-1
CDR3: CSAWTSYGYTF
DNA: TGCAGTGCCTGGACGTCCTATGGCTACACCTTC

J: TRBJ2-3
D: -
size: many
V: TRBV7-8
CDR3: CASSIPRAGGDTQYF
DNA: TGTGCCAGCAGCATCCCAAGGGCCGGCGGAGATACGCAGTATTTT

J: TRBJ2-3
D: -
size: many
V: TRBV7-2
CDR3: CASSDAAAQGISDTQYF
DNA: TGTGCCAGCAGCGATGCTGCGGCACAGGGAATCTCAGATACGCAGTATTTT

J: TRBJ2-3
D: TRBD2
size: -
V: TRBV28
CDR3: CASSFRGTSGARHTQYF
DNA: TGTGCCAGCAGTTTTAGGGGGACTAGCGGGGCCCGCCATACGCAGTATTTT

J: TRBJ2-2
D: -
size: few
V: TRBV20-1
CDR3: CSARGDENTGELFF
DNA: TGCAGTGCTAGAGGGGACGAGAACACCGGGGAGCTGTTTTTT

J: TRBJ1-1
D: -
size: -
V: TRBV4-1
CDR3: CASSNSRNTEAFF
DNA: TGCGCCAGCAGCAATAGTCGGAACACTGAAGCTTTCTTT

J: TRBJ2-1
D: -
size: -
V: TRBV12-3/TRBV12-4
CDR3: CASTASGTPSLNSYNEQFF
DNA: TGTGCCAGCACTGCCTCCGGGACTCCAAGCCTTAACTCCTACAATGAGCAGTTCTTC

J: TRBJ1-4
D: -
size: few
V: TRBV14
CDR3: CASSQESLPSSEKLFF
DNA: TGTGCCAGCAGCCAAGAGAGCCTCCCCTCGTCTGAAAAACTGTTTTTT

J: TRBJ1-2
D: TRBD1
size: few
V: TRBV30
CDR3: CAWLFTGQAGYTF
DNA: TGTGCCTGGCTGTTTACGGGACAGGCTGGCTACACCTTC

J: TRBJ2-3
D: -
size: many
V: TRBV7-2
CDR3: CASSLEPDTQYF
DNA: TGTGCCAGCAGCTTAGAACCAGATACGCAGTATTTT

J: TRBJ2-4
D: -
size: -
V: TRBV7-4
CDR3: CASSLGYRDKNIQYF
DNA: TGTGCCAGCAGCTTAGGGTACAGGGATAAAAACATTCAGTACTTC

J: TRBJ1-1
D: -
size: few
V: TRBV10-1
CDR3: CASSESTRGSTEAFF
DNA: TGCGCCAGCAGTGAGTCGACTCGGGGGAGCACTGAAGCTTTCTTT

J: TRBJ1-5
D: -
size: -
V: TRBV20-1
CDR3: CSAGGQPRGTVSNQPQHF
DNA: TGCAGTGCTGGAGGACAACCAAGAGGGACGGTGAGCAATCAGCCCCAGCATTTT

J: TRBJ1-6
D: -
size: many
V: TRBV6-1
CDR3: CASSEEAGVVPLHF
DNA: TGTGCCAGCAGTGAAGAGGCAGGGGTGGTCCCCCTCCACTTT

J: TRBJ1-1
D: -
size: few
V: TRBV30
CDR3: CAWSVGRGNTEAFF
DNA: TGTGCCTGGAGTGTGGGAAGGGGGAACACTGAAGCTTTCTTT

J: TRBJ2-3
D: TRBD1
size: many
V: TRBV7-9
CDR3: CASSRPGQTTDTQYF
DNA: TGTGCCAGCAGCCGCCCGGGACAGACCACAGATACGCAGTATTTT

J: TRBJ2-1
D: TRBD1
size: few
V: TRBV28
CDR3: CASSFQTPGQGNNEQFF
DNA: TGTGCCAGCAGTTTCCAGACCCCCGGACAGGGGAACAATGAGCAGTTCTTC

J: TRBJ1-1
D: -
size: -
V: TRBV6-6
CDR3: CASSSWTDRAEAFF
DNA: TGTGCCAGCAGTTCTTGGACAGACCGGGCTGAAGCTTTCTTT

J: TRBJ1-5
D: -
size: once
V: TRBV5-6
CDR3: CASSLWGRTSNQPQHF
DNA: TGTGCCAGCAGCTTGTGGGGGAGAACTAGCAATCAGCCCCAGCATTTT

J: TRBJ2-7
D: TRBD1
size: -
V: TRBV5-5
CDR3: CASSLVPSKLITGTGGDF
DNA: TGTGCCAGCAGCTTGGTCCCCTCGAAACTGATTACCGGGACAGGGGGCGACTTC

J: TRBJ2-1
D: -
size: -
V: TRBV28
CDR3: CASSLTPPQEQFF
DNA: TGTGCCAGCAGTCTTACCCCCCCCCAGGAGCAGTTCTTC

J: TRBJ1-6
D: -
size: few
V: TRBV5-4
CDR3: CASSLDPAPRAPLHF
DNA: TGTGCCAGCAGCTTGGATCCGGCACCAAGGGCACCCCTCCACTTT

J: TRBJ2-7
D: TRBD1
size: few
V: TRBV10-3
CDR3: CAVRQGYEQYF
DNA: TGTGCCGTGCGACAGGGCTACGAGCAGTACTTC

J: TRBJ2-3
D: -
size: few
V: TRBV12-3/TRBV12-4
CDR3: CASTSGTDTQYF
DNA: TGTGCCAGCACCTCAGGCACAGATACGCAGTATTTT

J: TRBJ1-1
D: -
size: -
V: TRBV6-2/TRBV6-3
CDR3: CASRQGIEEAFF
DNA: TGTGCCAGCAGACAGGGAATCGAGGAGGCTTTCTTT

J: TRBJ2-7
D: TRBD1
size: -
V: TRBV6-5
CDR3: CASSRGLGYEQYF
DNA: TGTGCCAGCAGTAGGGGGCTCGGGTACGAGCAGTACTTC

J: TRBJ2-3
D: -
size: few
V: TRBV5-5
CDR3: CASSFFEGTDTQYF
DNA: TGTGCCAGCAGCTTTTTCGAAGGCACAGATACGCAGTATTTT

J: TRBJ1-2
D: TRBD1
size: few
V: TRBV7-9
CDR3: CASSLAIGDRSSYGYTF
DNA: TGTGCCAGCAGCTTAGCGATCGGGGACAGATCTAGCTATGGCTACACCTTC

J: TRBJ1-1
D: -
size: -
V: TRBV6-2/TRBV6-3
CDR3: CASSSKNFGLTEAFF
DNA: TGTGCCAGCAGTTCCAAAAACTTTGGGCTCACTGAAGCTTTCTTT

J: TRBJ2-7
D: -
size: -
V: TRBV20-1
CDR3: CSAREKVRPYEQYF
DNA: TGCAGTGCTAGAGAGAAGGTCAGGCCCTACGAGCAGTACTTC

J: TRBJ2-3
D: TRBD2
size: many
V: TRBV12-3/TRBV12-4
CDR3: CASSSGTSSADTQYF
DNA: TGTGCCAGCAGTTCCGGGACTAGCAGCGCAGATACGCAGTATTTT

J: TRBJ2-6
D: -
size: once
V: TRBV27
CDR3: CATSRFSGANVLTF
DNA: TGTGCCACATCCCGTTTCTCGGGGGCCAACGTCCTGACTTTC

J: TRBJ1-3
D: -
size: -
V: TRBV6-8
CDR3: CASSYSGASPSSGNTIYF
DNA: TGTGCCAGCAGTTACTCGGGGGCATCCCCCTCCTCTGGAAACACCATATATTTT